This T cell receptor beta chain appears in the sequencing data of a study of blood T cell repertoires in COVID-19. Original processing methods: Amplifying reference gene primers gave estimates of nucleated cell counts. Assay: immunoSEQ multiplex PCR; the TCRdb copy retains only in-frame clones and omits some. V and J calls and clone size come straight from that table; D and trimming were deduced from the DNA. The data show 350,000 to 450,000 clones, about 89% seen once. This CDR3 has 18 residues. The clonotype originates from a woman aged 40 to 50 who had been exposed to COVID-19. Sequenced: PBMCs or T cells enriched from blood (not recorded which). This chain connects TRBV21-1 to TRBJ2-1; the table's D call TRBD2 went unverified against the DNA. TRBV21-1 is reported as a pseudogene. CDR3 coding DNA: TGTGCCAGCAGCGTACCGGGGGCCGGGACTAGCGGCCCCAATGAGCAGTTCTTC. It encodes CASSVPGAGTSGPNEQFF.